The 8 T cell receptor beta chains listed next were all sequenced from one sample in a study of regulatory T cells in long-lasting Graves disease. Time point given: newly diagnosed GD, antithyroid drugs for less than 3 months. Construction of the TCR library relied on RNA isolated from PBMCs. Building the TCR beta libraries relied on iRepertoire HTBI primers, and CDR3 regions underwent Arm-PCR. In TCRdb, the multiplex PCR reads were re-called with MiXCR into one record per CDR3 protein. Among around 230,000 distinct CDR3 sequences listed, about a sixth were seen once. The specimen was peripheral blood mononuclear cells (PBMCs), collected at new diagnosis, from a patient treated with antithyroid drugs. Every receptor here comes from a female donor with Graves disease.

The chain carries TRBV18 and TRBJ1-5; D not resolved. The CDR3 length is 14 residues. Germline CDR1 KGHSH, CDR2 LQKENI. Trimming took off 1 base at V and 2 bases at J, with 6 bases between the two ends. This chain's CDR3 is CASSPHTGNQPQHF. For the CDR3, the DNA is TGTGCCAGCTCACCACACACTGGCAATCAGCCCCAGCATTTT.

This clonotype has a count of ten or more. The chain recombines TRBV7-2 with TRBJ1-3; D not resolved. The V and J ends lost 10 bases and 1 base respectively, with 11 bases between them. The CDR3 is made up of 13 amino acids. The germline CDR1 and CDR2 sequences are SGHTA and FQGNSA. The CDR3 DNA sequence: TGTGCCACCACCCTTTTTTCTGGAAACACCATATATTTT. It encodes CATTLFSGNTIYF.

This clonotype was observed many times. The CDR3 region has the DNA TGTGCCAGCACTACACCGACGGGACTCCAAGAGACCCAGTACTTC. Translation: CASTTPTGLQETQYF. V and J are TRBV28 and TRBJ2-5, with a weak D call TRBD2 (6 bases). Germline CDR1 and CDR2: MDHEN and SYDVKM. The CDR3 covers 15 residues. V was trimmed by 7 bases and J by 1 base, leaving 16 bases between them.

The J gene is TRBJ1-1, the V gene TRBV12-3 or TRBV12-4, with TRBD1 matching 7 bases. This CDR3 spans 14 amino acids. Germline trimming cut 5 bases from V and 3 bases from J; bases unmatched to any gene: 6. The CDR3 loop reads CASSLGTVDTEAFF. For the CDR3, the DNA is TGTGCCAGCAGTCTAGGGACAGTGGACACTGAAGCTTTCTTT.

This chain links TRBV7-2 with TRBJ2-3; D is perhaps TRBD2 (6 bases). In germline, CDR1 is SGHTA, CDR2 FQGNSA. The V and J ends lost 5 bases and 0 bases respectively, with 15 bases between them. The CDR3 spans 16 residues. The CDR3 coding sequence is TGTGCCAGCAGCCCGGGCGGGGCTCCTAGCACAGATACGCAGTATTTT. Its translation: CASSPGGAPSTDTQYF.

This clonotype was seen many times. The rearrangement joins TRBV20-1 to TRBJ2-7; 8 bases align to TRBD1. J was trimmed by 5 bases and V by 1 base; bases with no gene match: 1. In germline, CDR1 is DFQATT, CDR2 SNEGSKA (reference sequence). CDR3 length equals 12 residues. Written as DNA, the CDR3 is TGCAGTGCTAGAGCAGGGGGCGACGAGCAGTACTTC. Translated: CSARAGGDEQYF.

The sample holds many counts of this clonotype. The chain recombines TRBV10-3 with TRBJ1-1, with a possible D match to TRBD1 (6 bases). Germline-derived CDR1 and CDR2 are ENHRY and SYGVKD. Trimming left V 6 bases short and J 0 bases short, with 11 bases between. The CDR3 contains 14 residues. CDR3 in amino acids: CAISVGQMNTEAFF. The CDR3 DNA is TGTGCCATCAGCGTGGGACAAATGAACACTGAAGCTTTCTTT.

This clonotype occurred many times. The CDR3 bases are TGTGCCACCAGCAGAATAACAGGGGGAGACGAAAAACTGTTTTTT. Translation gives CATSRITGGDEKLFF. The chain joins TRBV15 to TRBJ1-4; 8 bases agree with TRBD1. The J segment lost 8 bases and the V segment lost 2 bases, leaving 7 bases of the junction unmatched. The CDR3 is 15 amino acids. CDR1 is LNHNV and CDR2 is YYDKDF in the germline V gene (reference sequence).